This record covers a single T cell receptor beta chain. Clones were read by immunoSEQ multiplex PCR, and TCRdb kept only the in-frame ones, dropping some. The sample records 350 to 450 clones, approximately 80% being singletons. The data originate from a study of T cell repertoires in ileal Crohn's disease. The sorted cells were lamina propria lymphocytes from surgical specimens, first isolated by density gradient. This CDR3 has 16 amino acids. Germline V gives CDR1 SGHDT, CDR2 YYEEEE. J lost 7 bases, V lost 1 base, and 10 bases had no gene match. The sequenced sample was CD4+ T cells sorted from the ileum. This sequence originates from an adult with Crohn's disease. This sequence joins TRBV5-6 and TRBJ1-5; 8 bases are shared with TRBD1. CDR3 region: CASSLLAGGPRQPQHF. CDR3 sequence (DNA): TGTGCCAGCAGCTTGCTGGCAGGGGGCCCTAGGCAGCCCCAGCATTTT.